This T cell receptor (beta chain) was obtained from a study of blood T cells in healthy people across ages. Study results and caveats: The study lacked donor CMV status, which possibly confounded expanded clonotype changes.

With regard to this clonotype: The antigen is not known.

V was shortened by 4 bases and J by 6 bases, with 13 bases between the two germline ends. This CDR3 is 14 amino acids long. In germline, CDR1 is LGHDT, CDR2 YNNKEL (reference sequence). Together with a sample-barcoded 5' primer, a J-beta primer mix was included in a second PCR lasting about 6 to 12 cycles. A template-switch adaptor containing 12 random nucleotides labeled each cDNA molecule. Each single sample gave us at least 2.5 million CDR3-containing paired-end reads. TCRdb reprocessed the 5' RACE reads via MiXCR and lists one record per CDR3 protein. This table holds 1.5 million to 2 million distinct CDR3 sequences, approximately 50% found once.

The sequence was obtained from a woman aged 40 to 50 in good health. Sequenced material: blood. V is TRBV3-1 and J is TRBJ1-5, with unresolved D. DNA for the CDR3: TGTGCCAGCAGCCCCGAAATGGGAGGTCAGCCCCAGCATTTT. As protein: CASSPEMGGQPQHF. The full variable domain, rest sourced from reference TRBV3-1 and TRBJ1-5, is DTAVSQTPKYLVTQMGNDKSIKCEQNLGHDTMYWYKQDSKKFLKIMFSYNNKELIINETVPNRFSPKSPDKAHLNLHINSLELGDSAVYFCASSPEMGGQPQHFGDGTRLSIL.